The entry below gives a single T cell receptor beta chain sequence along with its context. Repertoires were generated with immunoSEQ multiplex PCR, while TCRdb's copy carries only in-frame clones and drops some. In the table there are over 110,000 clones, around 88% of which are singletons. This sample was taken from a study of blood T cell repertoires in COVID-19. Sample: peripheral blood. This sequence originates from a human donor in a cohort sampled during active COVID-19.

CDR3 in amino acids: CASSQGQGPYEQYF. CDR3 DNA sequence: TGTGCCAGCAGCCAAGGACAGGGCCCCTACGAGCAGTACTTC. The gene calls are TRBV3-1 (or the pseudogene TRBV3-2) and TRBJ2-7, with 7 bases lining up with TRBD1. V lost 1 base, J lost 2 bases, and 2 bases stayed unmatched. CDR3 size: 14 residues. Germline values: CDR1 LGHDT, CDR2 YNNKEL (reference sequence).